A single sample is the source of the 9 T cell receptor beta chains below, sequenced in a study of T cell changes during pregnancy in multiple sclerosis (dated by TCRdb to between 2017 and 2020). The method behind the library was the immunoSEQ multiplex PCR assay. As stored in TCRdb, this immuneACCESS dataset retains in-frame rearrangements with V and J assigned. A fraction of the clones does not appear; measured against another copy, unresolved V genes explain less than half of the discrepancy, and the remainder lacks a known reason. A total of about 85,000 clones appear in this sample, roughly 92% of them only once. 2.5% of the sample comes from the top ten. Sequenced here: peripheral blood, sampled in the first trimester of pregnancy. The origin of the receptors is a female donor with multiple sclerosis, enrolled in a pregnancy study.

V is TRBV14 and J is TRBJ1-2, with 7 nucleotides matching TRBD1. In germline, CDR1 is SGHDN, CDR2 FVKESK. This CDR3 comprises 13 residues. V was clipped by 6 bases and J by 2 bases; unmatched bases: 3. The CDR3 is CASSYRGNYGYTF. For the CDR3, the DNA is TGTGCCAGCAGTTACAGGGGCAACTATGGCTACACCTTC.

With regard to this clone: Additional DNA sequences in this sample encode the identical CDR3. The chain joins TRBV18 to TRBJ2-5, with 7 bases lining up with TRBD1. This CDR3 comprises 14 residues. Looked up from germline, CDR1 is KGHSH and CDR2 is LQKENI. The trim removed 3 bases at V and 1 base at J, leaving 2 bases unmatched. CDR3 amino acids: CASSPRDSQETQYF. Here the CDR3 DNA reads TGTGCCAGCTCACCCAGGGACAGCCAAGAGACCCAGTACTTC.

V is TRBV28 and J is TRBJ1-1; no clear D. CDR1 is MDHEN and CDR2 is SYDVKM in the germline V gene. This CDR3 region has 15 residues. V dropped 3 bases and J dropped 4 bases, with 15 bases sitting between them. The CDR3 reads CASSFGVSKVTEAFF. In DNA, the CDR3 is TGTGCCAGCAGTTTCGGGGTAAGCAAGGTCACTGAAGCTTTCTTT.

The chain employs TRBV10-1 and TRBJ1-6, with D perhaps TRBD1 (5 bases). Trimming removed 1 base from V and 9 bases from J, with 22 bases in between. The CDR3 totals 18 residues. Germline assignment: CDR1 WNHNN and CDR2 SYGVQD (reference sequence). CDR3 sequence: CASSEFWGVNSMGSPLHF. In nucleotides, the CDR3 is TGCGCCAGCAGTGAGTTCTGGGGGGTAAATTCTATGGGTTCACCCCTCCACTTT.

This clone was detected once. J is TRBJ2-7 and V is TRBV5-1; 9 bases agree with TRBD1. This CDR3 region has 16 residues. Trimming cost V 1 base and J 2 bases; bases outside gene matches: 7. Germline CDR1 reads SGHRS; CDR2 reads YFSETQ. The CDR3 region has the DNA TGCGCCAGCAGCTTGTCCCCGGGACAGGGAACCTACGAGCAGTACTTC. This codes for CASSLSPGQGTYEQYF.

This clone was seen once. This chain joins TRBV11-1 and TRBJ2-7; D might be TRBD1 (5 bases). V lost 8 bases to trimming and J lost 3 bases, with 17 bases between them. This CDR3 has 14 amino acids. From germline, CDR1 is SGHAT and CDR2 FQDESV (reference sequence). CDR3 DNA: TGTGCCAGCGATCCAGGGCAGGGATTCTACGAGCAGTACTTC. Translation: CASDPGQGFYEQYF.

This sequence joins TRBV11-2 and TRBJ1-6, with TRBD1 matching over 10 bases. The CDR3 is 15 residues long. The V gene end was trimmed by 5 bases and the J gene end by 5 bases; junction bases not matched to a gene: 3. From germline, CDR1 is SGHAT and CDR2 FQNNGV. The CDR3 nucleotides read TGTGCCAGCAGCCTGGGACAGGGGAATAATTCACCCCTCCACTTT. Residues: CASSLGQGNNSPLHF.

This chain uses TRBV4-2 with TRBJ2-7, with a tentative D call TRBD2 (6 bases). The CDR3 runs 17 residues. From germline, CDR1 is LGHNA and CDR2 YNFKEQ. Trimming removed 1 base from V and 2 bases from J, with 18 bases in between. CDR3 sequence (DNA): TGTGCCAGCAGCCAAGTCCCAACGGGAGCGGTAACCTACGAGCAGTACTTC. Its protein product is CASSQVPTGAVTYEQYF.

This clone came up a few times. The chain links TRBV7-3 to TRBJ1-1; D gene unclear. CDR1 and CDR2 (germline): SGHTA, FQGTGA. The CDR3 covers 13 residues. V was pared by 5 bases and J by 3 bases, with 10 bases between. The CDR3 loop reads CASSVQFDTEAFF. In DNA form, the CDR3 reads TGTGCCAGCAGCGTACAGTTTGACACTGAAGCTTTCTTT. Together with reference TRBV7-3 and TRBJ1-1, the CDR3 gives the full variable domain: GAGVSQTPSNKVTEKGKYVELRCDPISGHTALYWYRQSLGQGPEFLIYFQGTGAADDSGLPNDRFFAVRPEGSVSTLKIQRTERGDSAVYLCASSVQFDTEAFFGQGTRLTVV.